The 11 T cell receptor beta chains in this list originate from one sample, sequenced in a study of CD8+ T cells in alopecia areata. Once RNA had been extracted, it was reverse transcribed into cDNA to act as the sequencing template. Sequencing was performed with immunoSEQ multiplex PCR; in TCRdb, only in-frame clones are kept and a portion is missing. The sample holds fewer than 150,000 clones, approximately 60% seen once. Sequencing used CD4+ T cells sorted from blood. These receptors came from a human donor in good health.

This chain joins TRBV2 and TRBJ2-1; D remains unclear. CDR1 is SNHLY, CDR2 FYNNEI, per germline. V lost 6 bases and J lost 2, with 8 bases in between. CDR3 length: 13 residues. The CDR3 sequence is CASRSPAYNEQFF. In nucleotides, the CDR3 is TGTGCCAGCAGGTCCCCCGCCTACAATGAGCAGTTCTTC.

The chain recombines TRBV15 with TRBJ2-3; no clear D gene. CDR1 LNHNV and CDR2 YYDKDF come from the germline V gene (reference sequence). V was cut by 3 bases and J by 2 bases, with 3 bases left in between. This CDR3 contains 12 residues. CDR3 sequence (DNA): TGTGCCACCAGCAGGGTCACAGATACGCAGTATTTT. This sequence encodes CATSRVTDTQYF. Variable domain in full (rest from reference TRBV15 and TRBJ2-3): DAMVIQNPRYQVTQFGKPVTLSCSQTLNHNVMYWYQQKSSQAPKLLFHYYDKDFNNEADTPDNFQSRRPNTSFCFLDIRSPGLGDTAMYLCATSRVTDTQYFGPGTRLTVL.

This clone was recorded a few times. This chain uses TRBV28 with TRBJ1-5; 10 bases agree with TRBD1. CDR1 and CDR2 (germline): MDHEN, SYDVKM. The V and J ends lost 2 bases and 2 bases, in that order; junction bases with no gene match: 0. The CDR3 covers 15 residues. DNA of the CDR3: TGTGCCAGCAGTTTAGGGACAGGGGGCAATCAGCCCCAGCATTTT. Its protein is CASSLGTGGNQPQHF. The whole variable domain, remainder taken from reference TRBV28 and TRBJ1-5, is DVKVTQSSRYLVKRTGEKVFLECVQDMDHENMFWYRQDPGLGLRLIYFSYDVKMKEKGDIPEGYSVSREKKERFSLILESASTNQTSMYLCASSLGTGGNQPQHFGDGTRLSIL.

This clone appeared a few times. The V call is TRBV27, the J call TRBJ2-1, with a possible D match to TRBD2 (7 bases). The CDR3 consists of 15 residues. Trimming cost V 5 bases and J 12 bases, with 23 bases left between them. Germline CDR1 MNHEY, CDR2 SMNVEV (reference sequence). The CDR3 DNA sequence: TGTGCCAGCAGTCCCTGGCCCCGGGGGGCGACAGGGCAGTTCTTC. Its protein is CASSPWPRGATGQFF.

The chain couples TRBV29-1 to TRBJ1-1, with D possibly being TRBD1 (5 bases). This CDR3 spans 13 amino acids. CDR1 SQVTM and CDR2 ANQGSEA come from the germline V gene. Trimming took 4 bases from V and 5 from J, leaving 14 bases between them. Here the CDR3 DNA reads TGCAGCGTTGTAGGTGGGGCGGATACTGAAGCTTTCTTT. It specifies CSVVGGADTEAFF.

This clone has only a few counts. The V gene is TRBV7-2, the J gene TRBJ2-3; D might be TRBD2 (7 bases). This CDR3 spans 17 amino acids. The V end was cut by 1 base, the J end by 2 bases, with 16 bases between. CDR1 and CDR2 from the germline V gene are SGHTA and FQGNSA. CDR3 DNA sequence: TGTGCCAGCAGCTTAGGGGGGGCTAGCGGAGTCACAGATACGCAGTATTTT. Translated: CASSLGGASGVTDTQYF.

The rearrangement joins TRBV4-1 to TRBJ1-2, with D unclear. Germline V gene sequence: CDR1 MGHRA, CDR2 YSYEKL. The CDR3 is made up of 15 amino acids. V lost 1 base to trimming and J lost 0 bases, with 9 bases between them. This CDR3 is CASSQATATNYGYTF. The CDR3 DNA follows: TGCGCCAGCAGCCAAGCTACCGCAACTAACTATGGCTACACCTTC.

V and J are TRBV2 and TRBJ2-7; D remains unclear. V was cut by 1 base and J by 1 base, with 8 bases left in between. The germline V gene has CDR1 SNHLY and CDR2 FYNNEI. The CDR3 runs to 14 residues. CDR3 sequence reads: CASSEDWPSYEQYF. CDR3 DNA sequence: TGTGCCAGCAGTGAAGACTGGCCTTCCTACGAGCAGTACTTC.

V and J are TRBV6-1 and TRBJ1-1; TRBD1 matches 7 bases. V dropped 9 bases and J dropped 1; count of bases not matched to a gene: 5. Germline CDR1 MNHNS, CDR2 SASEGT. The CDR3 covers 13 residues. For the CDR3, the DNA is TGTGCCAGTGAGCGGACAGGGAACACTGAAGCTTTCTTT. The encoded protein is CASERTGNTEAFF.

The chain couples TRBV25-1 to TRBJ2-7, with 12 bases matching TRBD1. Germline loops: CDR1 MGHDK, CDR2 SYGVNS. There are 16 residues in the CDR3. With 1 base clipped from V and 7 bases from J, the junction kept 8 bases outside the gene matches. CDR3 sequence (DNA): TGTGCCAGCAGTGAATCGGGACAGGGGGCCCCTTGGGAGCAGTACTTC. It codes for CASSESGQGAPWEQYF.

The chain combines TRBV2 with TRBJ1-5; 8 bases are shared with TRBD1. Germline V CDR1 and CDR2: SNHLY, FYNNEI. This CDR3 spans 14 amino acids. V was pared by 5 bases and J by 1 base, with 1 base of the junction left unmatched. CDR3 sequence reads: CASSQGASNQPQHF. The CDR3 bases are TGTGCCAGCAGTCAGGGGGCGAGCAATCAGCCCCAGCATTTT.